This T cell receptor (beta chain) was documented in a study of identical twins. Study findings and constraints: Abundant beta clonotypes from cord blood had fewer insertions, unlike memory repertoires, which showed none.

TCRdb reprocessed the 5' RACE reads with MiXCR, giving one entry per CDR3 protein. The table includes 400,000 to 550,000 distinct CDR3 sequences, approximately 22% detected once. As regards this clonotype: Its antigen is not known.

Germline trimming cut 3 bases from V and 0 bases from J; bases unmatched to any gene: 5. This CDR3 has 16 residues. Germline CDR1 MNHEY, CDR2 SMNVEV (reference sequence). The sample also formed part of further work on T cells expressing NK-cell markers. As reported in that work: Dominant NKG2C+ clonotypes made up roughly 1.0-7.5% of CD8+ T cells in roughly 6 donors.

This receptor was identified in a young woman in good health. V is TRBV27 and J is TRBJ2-5; 9 bases align to TRBD2. The source material was CD4+ T cells sorted from blood. The CDR3 here is CASSFRGTSNQETQYF. The CDR3, as DNA: TGTGCCAGCAGTTTTCGGGGGACTAGCAACCAAGAGACCCAGTACTTC.